A selection of T cell receptor beta chains follows, all from one sample in a study of blood T cell repertoires in COVID-19. TCRdb's table, derived via immunoSEQ multiplex PCR, lists solely in-frame clones and lacks some. In the table there are some 110,000 clones, approximately 88% of which are singletons. The source material was peripheral blood. The source is a woman in her seventies with acute or convalescent COVID-19. Both conserved end residues are part of each CDR3.

CDR3aa | j_gene | len | v_gene
CASSQDRGRETQYF | TRBJ2-5 | 14 | TRBV18
CASSRLAGGGEQFF | TRBJ2-1 | 14 | TRBV19
CASSLETRSPLHF | TRBJ1-6 | 13 | TRBV11-2
CASSFSGTGEEKLFF | TRBJ1-4 | 15 | TRBV7-2
CASSLVGANTGELFF | TRBJ2-2 | 15 | TRBV5-1
CASSQGDEQFF | TRBJ2-1 | 11 | TRBV2
CASSVNEGRAGAFF | TRBJ1-1 | 14 | TRBV9
CASSYRGQGYEQYF | TRBJ2-7 | 14 | TRBV6-5
CASRTGVQNSPLHF | TRBJ1-6 | 14 | TRBV28
CASSQRLSADTQYF | TRBJ2-3 | 14 | TRBV4-2
CASSLRVDTEAFF | TRBJ1-1 | 13 | TRBV11-1
CASSPGQGSETQYF | TRBJ2-5 | 14 | TRBV7-9
CASKGEQTNTEAFF | TRBJ1-1 | 14 | TRBV28
CASSLMASGSTDTQYF | TRBJ2-3 | 16 | TRBV7-3
CASSRDSRYGYTF | TRBJ1-2 | 13 | TRBV12-3/TRBV12-4
CASRARRQGGEKLFF | TRBJ1-4 | 15 | TRBV2
CASSLATGSSYEQYF | TRBJ2-7 | 15 | TRBV7-2
CASSFSTGIGETQYF | TRBJ2-5 | 15 | TRBV5-4
CASSRQEKDSYSGNTIYF | TRBJ1-3 | 18 | TRBV18
CASSLTGTGYEQYF | TRBJ2-7 | 14 | TRBV3-1/TRBV3-2
CASSQDPLGFAYEQYF | TRBJ2-7 | 16 | TRBV4-1
CASSARQGVETQYF | TRBJ2-5 | 14 | TRBV5-8
CASSEINRSGTQYF | TRBJ2-3 | 14 | TRBV6-1
CASSLDAGVPETQYF | TRBJ2-5 | 15 | TRBV11-2
CASSWLGGAQHF | TRBJ1-5 | 12 | TRBV12-3/TRBV12-4
CASSADRGTYNEQFF | TRBJ2-1 | 15 | TRBV7-3
CASSRSIYNGYTF | TRBJ1-2 | 13 | TRBV25-1
CSASLGSGTSWQYF | TRBJ2-3 | 14 | TRBV20-1
CASSDKGAKSYSNQPQHF | TRBJ1-5 | 18 | TRBV2